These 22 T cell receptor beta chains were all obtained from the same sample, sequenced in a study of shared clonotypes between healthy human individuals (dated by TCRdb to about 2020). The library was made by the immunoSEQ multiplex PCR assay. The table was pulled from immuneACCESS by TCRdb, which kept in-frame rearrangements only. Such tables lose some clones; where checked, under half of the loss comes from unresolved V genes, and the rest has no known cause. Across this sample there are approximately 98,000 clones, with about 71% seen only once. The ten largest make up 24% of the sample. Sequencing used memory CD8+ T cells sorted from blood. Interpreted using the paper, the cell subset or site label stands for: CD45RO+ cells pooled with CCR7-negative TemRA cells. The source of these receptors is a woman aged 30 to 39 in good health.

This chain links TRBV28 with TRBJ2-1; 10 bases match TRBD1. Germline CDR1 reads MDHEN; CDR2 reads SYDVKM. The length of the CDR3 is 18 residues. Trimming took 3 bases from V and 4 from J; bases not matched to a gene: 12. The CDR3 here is CASSLRTTGTGAYNEQFF. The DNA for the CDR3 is TGTGCCAGCAGTTTGCGAACCACCGGGACAGGGGCTTACAATGAGCAGTTCTTC.

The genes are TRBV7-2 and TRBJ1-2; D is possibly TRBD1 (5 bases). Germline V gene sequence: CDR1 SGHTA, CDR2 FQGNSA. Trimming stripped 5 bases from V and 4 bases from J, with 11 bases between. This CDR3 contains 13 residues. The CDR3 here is CASSPRDGYGYTF. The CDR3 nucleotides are TGTGCCAGCAGCCCGCGGGACGGCTATGGCTACACCTTC.

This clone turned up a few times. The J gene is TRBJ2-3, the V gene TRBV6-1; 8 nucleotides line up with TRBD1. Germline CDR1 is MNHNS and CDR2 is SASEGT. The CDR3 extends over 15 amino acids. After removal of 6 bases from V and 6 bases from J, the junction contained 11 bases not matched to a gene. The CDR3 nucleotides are TGTGCCAGCAGAACAGGGGGTACTGGGCTGGATACGCAGTATTTT. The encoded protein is CASRTGGTGLDTQYF.

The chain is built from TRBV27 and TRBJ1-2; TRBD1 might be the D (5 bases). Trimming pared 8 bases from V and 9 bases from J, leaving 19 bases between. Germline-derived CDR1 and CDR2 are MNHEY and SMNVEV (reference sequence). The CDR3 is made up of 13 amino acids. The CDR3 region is CASRSGRLARYTF. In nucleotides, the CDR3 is TGTGCCAGCCGCTCGGGACGATTGGCGCGCTACACCTTC.

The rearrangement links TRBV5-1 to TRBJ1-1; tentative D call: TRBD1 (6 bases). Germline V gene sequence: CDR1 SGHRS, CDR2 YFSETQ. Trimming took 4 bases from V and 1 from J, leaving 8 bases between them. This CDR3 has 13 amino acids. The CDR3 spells CASSVGQNTEAFF. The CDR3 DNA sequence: TGCGCCAGCAGCGTGGGACAGAACACTGAAGCTTTCTTT.

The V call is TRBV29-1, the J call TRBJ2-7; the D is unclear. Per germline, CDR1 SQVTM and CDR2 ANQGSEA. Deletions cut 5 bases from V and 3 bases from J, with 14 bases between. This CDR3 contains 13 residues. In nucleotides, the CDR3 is TGCAGCGTTCTTTATAAAAGAGGCTACGAGCAGTACTTC. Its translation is CSVLYKRGYEQYF.

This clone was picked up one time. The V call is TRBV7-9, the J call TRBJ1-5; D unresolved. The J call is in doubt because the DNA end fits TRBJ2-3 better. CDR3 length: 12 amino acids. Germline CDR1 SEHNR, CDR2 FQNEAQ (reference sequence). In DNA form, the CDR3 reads TGTGCCAGCAGCTTAGGGGATCAGCCCCAGTATTTT. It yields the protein CASSLGDQPQYF.

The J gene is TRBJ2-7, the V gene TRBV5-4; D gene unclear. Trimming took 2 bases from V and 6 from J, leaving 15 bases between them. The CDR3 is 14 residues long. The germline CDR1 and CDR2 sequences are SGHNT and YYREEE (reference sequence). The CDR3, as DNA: TGTGCCAGCAGCTTTAACTTAGCTGCAGCCGAGCAGTACTTC. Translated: CASSFNLAAAEQYF.

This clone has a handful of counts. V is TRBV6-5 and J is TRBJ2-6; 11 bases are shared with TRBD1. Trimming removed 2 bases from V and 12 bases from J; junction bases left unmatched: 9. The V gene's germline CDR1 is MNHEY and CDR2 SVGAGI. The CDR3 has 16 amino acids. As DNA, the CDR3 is TGTGCCAGCAGTTACACGGAGGGGACAGGGGGGGTCGTCCTGACTTTC. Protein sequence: CASSYTEGTGGVVLTF.

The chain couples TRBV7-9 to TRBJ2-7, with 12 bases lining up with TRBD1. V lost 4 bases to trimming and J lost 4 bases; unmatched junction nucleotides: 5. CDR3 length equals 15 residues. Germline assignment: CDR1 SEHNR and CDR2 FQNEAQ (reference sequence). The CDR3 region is CASSSGQGARYEQYF. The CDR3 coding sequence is TGTGCCAGCAGCTCGGGACAGGGGGCCCGGTACGAGCAGTACTTC.

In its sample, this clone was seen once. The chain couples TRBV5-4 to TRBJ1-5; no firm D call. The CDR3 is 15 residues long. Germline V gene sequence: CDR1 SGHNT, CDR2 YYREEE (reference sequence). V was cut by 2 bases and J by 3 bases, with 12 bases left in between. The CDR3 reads CASSFASTVNQPQHF. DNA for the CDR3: TGTGCCAGCAGCTTCGCATCCACGGTCAATCAGCCCCAGCATTTT.

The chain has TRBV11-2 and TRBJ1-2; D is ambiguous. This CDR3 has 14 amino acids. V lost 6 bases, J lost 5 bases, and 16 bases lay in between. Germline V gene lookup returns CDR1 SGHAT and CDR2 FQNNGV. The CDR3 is CASRVRTDLYGYTF. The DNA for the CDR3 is TGTGCCAGCAGGGTCAGAACGGACCTATATGGCTACACCTTC.

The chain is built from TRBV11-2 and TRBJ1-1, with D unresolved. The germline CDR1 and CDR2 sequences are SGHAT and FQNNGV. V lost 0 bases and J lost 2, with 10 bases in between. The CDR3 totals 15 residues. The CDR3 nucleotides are TGTGCCAGCAGCTTAGACCCCGGCGTTAACACTGAAGCTTTCTTT. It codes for CASSLDPGVNTEAFF.

CDR3 region: CASSQDRAAGKLFF. Here the CDR3 DNA reads TGCGCCAGCAGCCAAGATCGGGCAGCTGGAAAACTGTTTTTT. This rearrangement joins TRBV4-1 to TRBJ1-4, with no clear D. The CDR3 has 14 residues. The V end was cut by 0 bases, the J end by 10 bases, with 12 bases between. In germline, CDR1 is MGHRA, CDR2 YSYEKL.

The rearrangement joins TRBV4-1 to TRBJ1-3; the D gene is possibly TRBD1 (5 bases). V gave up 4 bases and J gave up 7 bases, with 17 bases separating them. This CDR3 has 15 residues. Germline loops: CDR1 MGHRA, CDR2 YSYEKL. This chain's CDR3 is CASSLKISGPNTIYF. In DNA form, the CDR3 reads TGCGCCAGCAGCCTCAAGATCTCAGGGCCGAACACCATATATTTT.

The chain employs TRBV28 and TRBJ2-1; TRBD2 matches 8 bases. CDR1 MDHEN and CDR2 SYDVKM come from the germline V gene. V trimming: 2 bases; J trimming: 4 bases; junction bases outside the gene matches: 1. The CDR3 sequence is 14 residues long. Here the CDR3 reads CASSLAGGYNEQFF. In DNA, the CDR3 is TGTGCCAGCAGTTTAGCGGGAGGTTACAATGAGCAGTTCTTC.

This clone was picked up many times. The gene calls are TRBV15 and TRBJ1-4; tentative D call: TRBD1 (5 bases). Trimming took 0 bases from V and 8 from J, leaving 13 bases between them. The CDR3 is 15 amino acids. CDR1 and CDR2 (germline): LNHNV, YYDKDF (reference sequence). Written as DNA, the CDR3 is TGTGCCACCAGCAGAGATCCGTCAGGGAGCGAAAAACTGTTTTTT. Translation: CATSRDPSGSEKLFF.

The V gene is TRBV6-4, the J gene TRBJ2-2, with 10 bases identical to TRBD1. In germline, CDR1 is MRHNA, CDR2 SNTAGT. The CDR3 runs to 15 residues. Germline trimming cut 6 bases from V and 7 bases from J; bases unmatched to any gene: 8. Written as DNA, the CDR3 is TGTGCCAGCAGCCCCGGGACAGGGGAGGTCGGGGAGCTGTTTTTT. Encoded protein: CASSPGTGEVGELFF.

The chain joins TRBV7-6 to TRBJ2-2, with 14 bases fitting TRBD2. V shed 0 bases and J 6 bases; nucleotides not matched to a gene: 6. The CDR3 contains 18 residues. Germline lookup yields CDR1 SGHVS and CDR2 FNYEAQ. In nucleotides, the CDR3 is TGTGCCAGCAGCTTAGCGCGAGGGGGACTAGCGGGAGCCGGGGAGCTGTTTTTT. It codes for CASSLARGGLAGAGELFF.

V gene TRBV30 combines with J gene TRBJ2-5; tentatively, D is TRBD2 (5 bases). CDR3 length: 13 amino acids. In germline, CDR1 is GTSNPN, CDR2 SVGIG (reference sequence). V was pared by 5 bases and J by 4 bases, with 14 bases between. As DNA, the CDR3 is TGTGCCTGGCAAGGGTCAGGAGGAGAGACCCAGTACTTC. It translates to CAWQGSGGETQYF.

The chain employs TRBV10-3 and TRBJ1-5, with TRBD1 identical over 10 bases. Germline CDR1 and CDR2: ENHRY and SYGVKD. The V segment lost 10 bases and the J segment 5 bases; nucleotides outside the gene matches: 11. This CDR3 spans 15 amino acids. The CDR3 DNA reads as TGTGCCACCAGGCAGACAGGGGGCGACGATCAGCCCCAGCATTTT. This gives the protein CATRQTGGDDQPQHF.

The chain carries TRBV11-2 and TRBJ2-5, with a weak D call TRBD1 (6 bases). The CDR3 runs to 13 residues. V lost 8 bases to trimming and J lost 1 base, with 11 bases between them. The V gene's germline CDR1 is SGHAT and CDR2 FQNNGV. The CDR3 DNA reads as TGTGCCAGCCAAGAAGGGGGCCAAGAGACCCAGTACTTC. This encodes CASQEGGQETQYF. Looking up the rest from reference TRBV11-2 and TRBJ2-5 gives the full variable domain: EAGVAQSPRYKIIEKRQSVAFWCNPISGHATLYWYQQILGQGPKLLIQFQNNGVVDDSQLPKDRFSAERLKGVDSTLKIQPAKLEDSAVYLCASQEGGQETQYFGPGTRLLVL.